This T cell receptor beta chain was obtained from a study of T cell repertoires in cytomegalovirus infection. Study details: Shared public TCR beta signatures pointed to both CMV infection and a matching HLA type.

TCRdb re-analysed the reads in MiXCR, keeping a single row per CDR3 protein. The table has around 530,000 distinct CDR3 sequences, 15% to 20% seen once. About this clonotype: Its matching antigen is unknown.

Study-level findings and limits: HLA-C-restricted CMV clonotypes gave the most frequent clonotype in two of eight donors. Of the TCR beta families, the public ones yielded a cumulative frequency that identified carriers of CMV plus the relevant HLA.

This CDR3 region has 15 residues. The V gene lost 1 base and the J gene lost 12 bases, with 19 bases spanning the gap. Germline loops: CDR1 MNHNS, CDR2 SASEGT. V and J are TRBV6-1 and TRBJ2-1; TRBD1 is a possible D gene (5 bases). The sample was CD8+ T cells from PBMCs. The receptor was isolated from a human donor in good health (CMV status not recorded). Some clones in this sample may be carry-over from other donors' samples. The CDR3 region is CASSEGSGPFLGQFF. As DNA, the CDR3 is TGTGCCAGCAGTGAAGGGTCAGGGCCCTTTTTAGGGCAGTTCTTC.